This section outlines one T cell receptor (beta chain) sequence together with its context. The record originates from a study of shared clonotypes between healthy human individuals. V was clipped by 5 bases and J by 0 bases, with 11 bases between them. Germline V lookup: CDR1 MNHEY, CDR2 SVGAGI. CDR3 length: 15 amino acids. All donors qualified as healthy HIV-negative adults and had experienced no recent acute infections or vaccinations. From CD4+ cells came CD45RA+ naive and CD45RA-negative memory subsets. Execution of the assay was at deep level. This table comes from immunoSEQ multiplex PCR, and its TCRdb copy is limited to in-frame clones, with some not included. The data show more than 1,200,000 clones, approximately 98.5% seen once.

This TCR derives from a young man in good health. The sequenced sample was naive CD4+ T cells sorted from blood. Described subset: CD45RA+ positively selected. This chain links TRBV6-5 with TRBJ1-5; D gene ambiguous. CDR3 sequence: CASSTLPYSNQPQHF. In DNA, the CDR3 is TGTGCCAGCAGTACATTACCTTATAGCAATCAGCCCCAGCATTTT.